This is a list of T cell receptor beta chains from one sample in a study of tumor-infiltrating lymphocytes in localized non-small cell lung cancer. Profiled with immunoSEQ multiplex PCR; TCRdb holds only in-frame clones, not every one. Of roughly 15,000 clones listed, roughly 71% are singletons. The sample taken for sequencing was lung tumor tissue. The receptors were sampled from a human donor with non-small cell lung cancer. Each CDR3 is given with its conserved first and last residue. A D gene is named only where the DNA matches it firmly. Only some rows state a clone size, as once, few, many or a class for expanded clones.

TRBJ2-7,-,TRBV27,few,CASRRGSGHEQYF,TGTGCCAGCAGACGGGGGAGCGGCCACGAGCAGTACTTC
TRBJ2-3,-,TRBV7-2,-,CASSFRAAADTQYF,TGTGCCAGCAGCTTTAGGGCCGCGGCAGATACGCAGTATTTT
TRBJ1-5,TRBD1,TRBV6-6,-,CASSLPVGQHQPQHF,TGTGCCAGCAGTCTTCCAGTGGGACAGCATCAGCCCCAGCATTTT
TRBJ1-1,-,TRBV11-2,few,CASSFTDGGGRAFF,TGTGCCAGCAGCTTCACTGACGGTGGGGGGCGGGCTTTCTTT
TRBJ2-7,TRBD2,TRBV10-3,few,CAISDYGLAGGRRGEQYF,TGTGCCATCAGTGACTACGGACTAGCTGGAGGGAGGCGAGGAGAGCAGTACTTC
TRBJ2-7,-,TRBV5-8,-,CASSLQGYEQYF,TGTGCCAGCAGCTTGCAGGGCTACGAGCAGTACTTC
TRBJ2-5,-,TRBV14,-,CASSQATTQYF,TGTGCCAGCAGCCAAGCGACTACCCAGTACTTC
TRBJ2-1,-,TRBV6-6,-,CASSYSLEQFF,TGTGCCAGCAGTTACTCTTTGGAGCAGTTCTTC
TRBJ2-1,-,TRBV5-1,-,CASSLTGTDSSYNEQFF,TGCGCCAGCAGCCTGACCGGGACGGACAGCTCCTACAATGAGCAGTTCTTC
TRBJ2-1,-,TRBV7-2,-,CASSKEPVNEQFF,TGTGCCAGCAGCAAGGAGCCCGTAAATGAGCAGTTCTTC
TRBJ2-5,TRBD1,TRBV5-6,-,CASSLFLGRGREETQYF,TGTGCCAGCAGCTTGTTTTTGGGCAGGGGGCGAGAAGAGACCCAGTACTTC
TRBJ1-2,-,TRBV11-2,once,CASSSDIQGYGYTF,TGTGCCAGCAGCTCGGATATACAGGGCTATGGCTACACCTTC
TRBJ2-3,TRBD2,TRBV15,few,CATSSIRLAGQDTQYF,TGTGCCACCAGCAGCATCAGACTAGCGGGTCAGGATACGCAGTATTTT
TRBJ2-2,TRBD2,TRBV2,-,CASSFSGMTGELFF,TGTGCCAGCAGTTTTAGCGGGATGACCGGGGAGCTGTTTTTT
TRBJ2-7,-,TRBV15,once,CATSTGENYEQYF,TGTGCCACCAGCACGGGGGAGAACTACGAGCAGTACTTC
TRBJ2-5,-,TRBV28,once,CASSTESERTQYF,TGTGCCAGCAGTACCGAGTCAGAGAGGACCCAGTACTTC
TRBJ2-5,TRBD1,TRBV5-1,-,CASSSRDRSLGETQYF,TGCGCCAGCAGCTCCCGGGACAGGTCTCTGGGAGAGACCCAGTACTTC
TRBJ1-1,-,TRBV4-1,few,CASSQVGGTVEAFF,TGCGCCAGCAGCCAGGTGGGGGGGACCGTTGAAGCTTTCTTT
TRBJ2-1,TRBD1,TRBV30,once,CAWSYLGTGFDNEQFF,TGTGCCTGGAGTTACCTAGGGACAGGGTTTGACAATGAGCAGTTCTTC
TRBJ2-2,-,TRBV28,-,CASSYPATGEGAGELFF,TGTGCCAGCAGTTACCCAGCTACAGGGGAGGGGGCCGGGGAGCTGTTTTTT
TRBJ2-2,TRBD2,TRBV6-1,-,CASSVELATGELFF,TGTGCCAGCAGTGTCGAACTAGCGACCGGGGAGCTGTTTTTT
TRBJ2-2,TRBD1,TRBV19,medium-sized,CASSIGGTGNTGELFF,TGTGCCAGTAGTATCGGAGGGACAGGGAACACCGGGGAGCTGTTTTTT
TRBJ1-2,-,TRBV13,-,CASSVFRGGTYGYTF,TGTGCCAGCAGCGTATTCCGCGGGGGGACCTATGGCTACACCTTC
TRBJ2-4,-,TRBV28,once,CASRSGGGTVAKNIQYF,TGTGCCAGCAGATCAGGAGGGGGGACAGTAGCCAAAAACATTCAGTACTTC
TRBJ2-1,TRBD2,TRBV5-1,-,CASSLGLAGAVGNEQFF,TGCGCCAGCAGCTTGGGACTAGCGGGAGCGGTAGGCAATGAGCAGTTCTTC
TRBJ2-7,-,TRBV28,-,CASSLWDVGGESYEQYF,TGTGCCAGCAGTTTATGGGATGTTGGGGGAGAGTCCTACGAGCAGTACTTC
TRBJ2-7,-,TRBV7-9,-,CASSAPPRYEQYF,TGTGCCAGCAGCGCCCCCCCTCGCTACGAGCAGTACTTC
TRBJ1-2,-,TRBV6-5,-,CASSYDLYSFYGYTF,TGTGCCAGCAGTTACGACCTATATTCCTTCTATGGCTACACCTTC
TRBJ2-2,-,TRBV9,-,CASSTRDGITGELFF,TGTGCCAGCAGCACCCGGGACGGAATTACCGGGGAGCTGTTTTTT
TRBJ2-1,-,TRBV27,-,CASSFGTTNNEQFF,TGTGCCAGCAGTTTCGGGACAACAAACAATGAGCAGTTCTTC
TRBJ2-7,-,TRBV28,-,CASSNYRDEQYF,TGTGCCAGCAGCAACTACAGGGATGAGCAGTACTTC
TRBJ2-3,-,TRBV11-2,-,CASSLAGHTTDTQYF,TGTGCCAGCAGCTTAGCTGGACACACCACAGATACGCAGTATTTT
TRBJ2-3,-,TRBV7-6,-,CASSASRTDTQYF,TGTGCCAGCAGCGCCAGCCGCACAGATACGCAGTATTTT
TRBJ2-2,TRBD1,TRBV2,medium-sized,CASSWTGGSGELFF,TGTGCCAGCAGTTGGACAGGGGGCTCCGGGGAGCTGTTTTTT
TRBJ2-5,-,TRBV30,-,CAWSGLDSPQETQYF,TGTGCCTGGAGTGGACTGGACTCACCCCAAGAGACCCAGTACTTC
TRBJ2-7,TRBD1,TRBV27,-,CASSFGTGSAYEQYF,TGTGCCAGCAGTTTCGGGACAGGTAGCGCCTACGAGCAGTACTTC
TRBJ1-4,-,TRBV6-5,-,CASSQDGLNEKLFF,TGTGCCAGCAGCCAAGACGGACTCAATGAAAAACTGTTTTTT
TRBJ2-2,-,TRBV30,-,CAWEGAAGTGELFF,TGTGCCTGGGAGGGCGCTGCCGGCACCGGGGAGCTGTTTTTT
TRBJ1-1,TRBD1,TRBV25-1,few,CASRTRGLGEAFF,TGTGCCAGCAGAACCAGGGGGCTGGGTGAAGCTTTCTTT
TRBJ2-1,-,TRBV10-2,few,CASSEFPALDNEQFF,TGCGCCAGCAGTGAGTTCCCGGCGCTTGACAATGAGCAGTTCTTC
TRBJ2-5,-,TRBV5-1,-,CASSVEGSGYQETQYF,TGCGCCAGCAGCGTCGAGGGTAGCGGCTACCAAGAGACCCAGTACTTC
TRBJ1-4,-,TRBV7-2,-,CASSPGWGLLPSNEKLFF,TGTGCCAGCAGTCCCGGCTGGGGACTGCTCCCCTCTAATGAAAAACTGTTTTTT
TRBJ2-7,-,TRBV27,-,CASSLNSPYEQYF,TGTGCCAGCAGTTTGAACAGCCCCTACGAGCAGTACTTC
TRBJ2-5,-,TRBV14,-,CASSQTKLAHQETQYF,TGTGCCAGCAGCCAAACGAAACTAGCTCATCAAGAGACCCAGTACTTC
TRBJ2-5,-,TRBV6-1,few,CASSEWRAGGETQYF,TGTGCCAGCAGTGAATGGAGGGCCGGGGGAGAGACCCAGTACTTC
TRBJ2-1,TRBD2,TRBV11-2,-,CASSFPSGFSSYNEQFF,TGTGCCAGCAGCTTTCCTAGCGGGTTCAGCTCCTACAATGAGCAGTTCTTC
TRBJ2-7,-,TRBV6-5,-,CASSRGGQTYEQYF,TGTGCCAGCAGTCGGGGGGGACAGACCTACGAGCAGTACTTC
TRBJ1-2,TRBD1,TRBV6-6,-,CASSYRDRAGYTF,TGTGCCAGCAGTTACCGGGACAGGGCTGGCTACACCTTC
TRBJ2-6,-,TRBV29-1,-,CSVVISGANVLTF,TGCAGCGTTGTGATCTCTGGGGCCAACGTCCTGACTTTC
TRBJ2-7,TRBD1,TRBV6-6,-,CASSFLQGYEQYF,TGTGCCAGCAGTTTCTTACAGGGGTACGAGCAGTACTTC
TRBJ2-7,-,TRBV28,-,CASSLWDKSYEQYF,TGTGCCAGCAGTTTATGGGACAAATCATACGAGCAGTACTTC
TRBJ1-2,TRBD1,TRBV5-1,-,CASSTPGQGYGYTF,TGCGCCAGCAGCACCCCGGGACAGGGATATGGCTACACCTTC